This is a list of T cell receptor beta chains from one sample in a study of blood T cell repertoires in COVID-19. Generated by immunoSEQ multiplex PCR, the TCRdb table keeps only in-frame clones and is missing some. The data show about 220,000 clones, with 80% to 85% seen just once and over 2.5% held by the top ten. The sequenced sample was peripheral blood. The receptors were sampled from a woman aged 25 to 39 who had recovered from COVID-19. Each CDR3 is given with its conserved first and last residue. Fields, in order: D gene, V gene, clone size, J gene, CDR3 DNA, CDR3 protein. D genes are given only for firm matches. Not all rows give a size; the values are once, few, many and, for expanded clones, a class.

d_gene: -; v_gene: TRBV7-9; abundance: -; j_gene: TRBJ1-4; CDR3nt: TGTGCCAGCAGCTTGGGAGGGACCGCAACTAATGAAAAACTGTTTTTT; CDR3aa: CASSLGGTATNEKLFF
d_gene: -; v_gene: TRBV10-2; abundance: -; j_gene: TRBJ2-1; CDR3nt: TGCGCCAGCAGTGAGTTGGGACTCTCCTTTGATGAGCAGTTCTTC; CDR3aa: CASSELGLSFDEQFF
d_gene: -; v_gene: TRBV12-2; abundance: -; j_gene: TRBJ2-1; CDR3nt: TGTGCAAGTCGCTTAGCGCTTTGGGACAGGGGGAGACGTCTCTACAATGAGCAGTTCTTC; CDR3aa: CASRLALWDRGRRLYNEQFF
d_gene: -; v_gene: TRBV15; abundance: -; j_gene: TRBJ1-5; CDR3nt: TGTGCCACCAATCGGGATGTACAGCCCCAGCATTTT; CDR3aa: CATNRDVQPQHF
d_gene: TRBD1; v_gene: TRBV28; abundance: -; j_gene: TRBJ1-5; CDR3nt: TGTGCCAGCAGTCCCCGGACAGGGGATAGACGCAATCAGCCCCAGCATTTT; CDR3aa: CASSPRTGDRRNQPQHF
d_gene: -; v_gene: TRBV27; abundance: once; j_gene: TRBJ2-3; CDR3nt: TGTGCCAGCAGCCTTACGGCGGGGAGCACAGATACGCAGTATTTT; CDR3aa: CASSLTAGSTDTQYF
d_gene: TRBD1; v_gene: TRBV7-2; abundance: -; j_gene: TRBJ2-6; CDR3nt: TGTGCCAGCAGCCCAAGGCCGGGACAGGGGTCTGGGGCCAACGTCCTGACTTTC; CDR3aa: CASSPRPGQGSGANVLTF
d_gene: -; v_gene: TRBV30; abundance: -; j_gene: TRBJ1-5; CDR3nt: TGTGCCTGGAGCTCTCCGGGCAATCAGCCCCAGCATTTT; CDR3aa: CAWSSPGNQPQHF
d_gene: TRBD2; v_gene: TRBV5-1; abundance: -; j_gene: TRBJ2-2; CDR3nt: TGCGCCAGCAGCTTGCGGGCTAGCGGGAGAGTTGGCACCGGGGAGCTGTTTTTT; CDR3aa: CASSLRASGRVGTGELFF
d_gene: -; v_gene: TRBV2; abundance: -; j_gene: TRBJ2-7; CDR3nt: TGTGCCAGCAGTGACCCTCTTTCCTACGAGCAGTACTTC; CDR3aa: CASSDPLSYEQYF
d_gene: TRBD2; v_gene: TRBV7-3; abundance: -; j_gene: TRBJ2-1; CDR3nt: TGTGCCAGCAGCCCGGGACTAGCGGGACGTGATGAGCAGTTCTTC; CDR3aa: CASSPGLAGRDEQFF
d_gene: -; v_gene: TRBV7-9; abundance: few; j_gene: TRBJ1-1; CDR3nt: TGTGCCAGCAGCTTAGTCAGCACTGAAGCTTTCTTT; CDR3aa: CASSLVSTEAFF
d_gene: -; v_gene: TRBV4-1; abundance: -; j_gene: TRBJ2-5; CDR3nt: TGCGCCAGCAGCCAGGGGCCCCAAGAGACCCAGTACTTC; CDR3aa: CASSQGPQETQYF
d_gene: TRBD2; v_gene: TRBV28; abundance: -; j_gene: TRBJ2-7; CDR3nt: TGTGCCAGCAGTTTTCGGTCGGGGGGTGCGGGTAGCTCCTACGAGCAGTACTTC; CDR3aa: CASSFRSGGAGSSYEQYF
d_gene: -; v_gene: TRBV2; abundance: once; j_gene: TRBJ2-4; CDR3nt: TGTGCCAGCAGTCCGGGGGAGGTTCAGTACTTC; CDR3aa: CASSPGEVQYF
d_gene: -; v_gene: TRBV19; abundance: -; j_gene: TRBJ1-2; CDR3nt: TGTGCCACCAAAGCCCAGGGTTGGGGCTACACCTTC; CDR3aa: CATKAQGWGYTF
d_gene: -; v_gene: TRBV7-3; abundance: -; j_gene: TRBJ2-1; CDR3nt: TGTGCCAGCAGCTTAATCGGGGAAGCAGGTGAGCAGTTCTTC; CDR3aa: CASSLIGEAGEQFF
d_gene: -; v_gene: TRBV5-4; abundance: -; j_gene: TRBJ1-1; CDR3nt: TGTGCCAGCAGCTCCGGCCAGGCGGGAAACACTGAAGCTTTCTTT; CDR3aa: CASSSGQAGNTEAFF
d_gene: TRBD2; v_gene: TRBV5-6; abundance: -; j_gene: TRBJ2-3; CDR3nt: TGTGCCAGCAGCTTCCCTAGCGGGGGCACAGATACGCAGTATTTT; CDR3aa: CASSFPSGGTDTQYF
d_gene: -; v_gene: TRBV18; abundance: -; j_gene: TRBJ1-2; CDR3nt: TGTGCCAGCTCACCCCCTCGGGGCGGGGACTATGGCTACACCTTC; CDR3aa: CASSPPRGGDYGYTF
d_gene: TRBD2; v_gene: TRBV11-2; abundance: -; j_gene: TRBJ2-1; CDR3nt: TGTGCCAGCAGCTTAATAGCGGGAGAGTACTTCTCCTACAATGAGCAGTTCTTC; CDR3aa: CASSLIAGEYFSYNEQFF
d_gene: -; v_gene: TRBV11-2; abundance: -; j_gene: TRBJ1-1; CDR3nt: TGTGCCAGCAGCCTCCTGGGGGGGGCAAACACTGAAGCTTTCTTT; CDR3aa: CASSLLGGANTEAFF
d_gene: -; v_gene: TRBV6-5; abundance: -; j_gene: TRBJ2-1; CDR3nt: TGTGCCAGCAGTTCTACTACCTCCTACAATGAGCAGTTCTTC; CDR3aa: CASSSTTSYNEQFF
d_gene: TRBD2; v_gene: TRBV7-9; abundance: -; j_gene: TRBJ2-1; CDR3nt: TGTGCCAGCAGCTTATCTAGCGGGAGGAATGAGCAGTTCTTC; CDR3aa: CASSLSSGRNEQFF
d_gene: -; v_gene: TRBV28; abundance: -; j_gene: TRBJ1-5; CDR3nt: TGTGCCAGCAGTCCACAACAAGGGGCTCGTGGTCAGCCCCAGCATTTT; CDR3aa: CASSPQQGARGQPQHF
d_gene: TRBD1; v_gene: TRBV19; abundance: -; j_gene: TRBJ2-7; CDR3nt: TGTGCCAGCCGCTACAGGGGTTCCTACGAGCAGTACTTC; CDR3aa: CASRYRGSYEQYF
d_gene: TRBD1; v_gene: TRBV27; abundance: once; j_gene: TRBJ1-1; CDR3nt: TGTGCCAGCAGTTTGGCAGGGGGTGGGGCTGAAGCTTTCTTT; CDR3aa: CASSLAGGGAEAFF
d_gene: -; v_gene: TRBV10-3; abundance: -; j_gene: TRBJ2-1; CDR3nt: TGTGCCATCAAAGGGGCCCGCAATGAGCAGTTCTTC; CDR3aa: CAIKGARNEQFF
d_gene: TRBD1; v_gene: TRBV6-6; abundance: -; j_gene: TRBJ1-2; CDR3nt: TGTGCCAGCACTCAGGCCCGGGACAGGGGGAGCGGCTACACCTTC; CDR3aa: CASTQARDRGSGYTF
d_gene: -; v_gene: TRBV7-6; abundance: -; j_gene: TRBJ1-4; CDR3nt: TGTGCCAGCAGCTCCGCTGCGGAGGGACGAAAACTGTTTTTT; CDR3aa: CASSSAAEGRKLFF
d_gene: TRBD1; v_gene: TRBV6-5; abundance: -; j_gene: TRBJ1-2; CDR3nt: TGTGCCAGCATAAGTGGACAGGGGACCTATGGCTACACCTTC; CDR3aa: CASISGQGTYGYTF
d_gene: -; v_gene: TRBV10-3; abundance: -; j_gene: TRBJ1-6; CDR3nt: TGTGCCATCAGGGAGGGCAATTCACCCCTCCACTTT; CDR3aa: CAIREGNSPLHF
d_gene: TRBD1; v_gene: TRBV9; abundance: once; j_gene: TRBJ2-7; CDR3nt: TGTGCCAGCAGCGTCCTCGGGACAGCCCCTACCTACGAGCAGTACTTC; CDR3aa: CASSVLGTAPTYEQYF
d_gene: TRBD1; v_gene: TRBV7-2; abundance: -; j_gene: TRBJ2-7; CDR3nt: TGTGCCAGCAGCCAGGGGGCCGAGCAGTACTTC; CDR3aa: CASSQGAEQYF
d_gene: TRBD2; v_gene: TRBV11-2; abundance: -; j_gene: TRBJ2-7; CDR3nt: TGTGCCAGCAGCTTAACTAGCGGGAGGACCTCCTACGAGCAGTACTTC; CDR3aa: CASSLTSGRTSYEQYF
d_gene: TRBD1; v_gene: TRBV11-2; abundance: -; j_gene: TRBJ2-5; CDR3nt: TGTGCCAGCAGCTTAGGATCGGGACAGGGGCCCCAAGAGACCCAGTACTTC; CDR3aa: CASSLGSGQGPQETQYF
d_gene: TRBD1; v_gene: TRBV30; abundance: -; j_gene: TRBJ1-2; CDR3nt: TGTGCCTCGACAGGGGTCTATGGCTACACCTTC; CDR3aa: CASTGVYGYTF
d_gene: -; v_gene: TRBV7-9; abundance: -; j_gene: TRBJ1-2; CDR3nt: TGTGCCAGCCAAGGGGGAGGGAAAGAATCCTATGGCTACACCTTC; CDR3aa: CASQGGGKESYGYTF
d_gene: -; v_gene: TRBV16; abundance: -; j_gene: TRBJ1-5; CDR3nt: TGTGCCAGCAGCCAACCGAGGGAAAGTCAGCCCCAGCATTTT; CDR3aa: CASSQPRESQPQHF
d_gene: -; v_gene: TRBV9; abundance: -; j_gene: TRBJ2-2; CDR3nt: TGTGCCAGCAGCAGAACCGGCACCGGGGAGCTGTTTTTT; CDR3aa: CASSRTGTGELFF
d_gene: TRBD1; v_gene: TRBV5-1; abundance: -; j_gene: TRBJ2-5; CDR3nt: TGCGCCAGCAGCTTGGGTGGGACAGCGGAGACCCAGTACTTC; CDR3aa: CASSLGGTAETQYF